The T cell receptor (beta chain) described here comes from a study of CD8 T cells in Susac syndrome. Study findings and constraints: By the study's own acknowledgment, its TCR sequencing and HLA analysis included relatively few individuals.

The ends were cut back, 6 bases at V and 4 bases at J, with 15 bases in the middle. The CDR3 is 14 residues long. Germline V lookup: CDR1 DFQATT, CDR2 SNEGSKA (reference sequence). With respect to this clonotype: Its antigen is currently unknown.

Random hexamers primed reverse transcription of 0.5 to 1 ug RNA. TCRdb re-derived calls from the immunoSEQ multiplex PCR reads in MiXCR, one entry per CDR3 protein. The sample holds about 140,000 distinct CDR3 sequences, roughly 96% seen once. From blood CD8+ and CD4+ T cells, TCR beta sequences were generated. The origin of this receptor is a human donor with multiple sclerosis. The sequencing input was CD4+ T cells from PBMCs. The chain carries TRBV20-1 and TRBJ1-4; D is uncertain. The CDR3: CSARGWQHNEKLFF. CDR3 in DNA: TGCAGTGCCCGAGGGTGGCAGCATAATGAAAAACTGTTTTTT.